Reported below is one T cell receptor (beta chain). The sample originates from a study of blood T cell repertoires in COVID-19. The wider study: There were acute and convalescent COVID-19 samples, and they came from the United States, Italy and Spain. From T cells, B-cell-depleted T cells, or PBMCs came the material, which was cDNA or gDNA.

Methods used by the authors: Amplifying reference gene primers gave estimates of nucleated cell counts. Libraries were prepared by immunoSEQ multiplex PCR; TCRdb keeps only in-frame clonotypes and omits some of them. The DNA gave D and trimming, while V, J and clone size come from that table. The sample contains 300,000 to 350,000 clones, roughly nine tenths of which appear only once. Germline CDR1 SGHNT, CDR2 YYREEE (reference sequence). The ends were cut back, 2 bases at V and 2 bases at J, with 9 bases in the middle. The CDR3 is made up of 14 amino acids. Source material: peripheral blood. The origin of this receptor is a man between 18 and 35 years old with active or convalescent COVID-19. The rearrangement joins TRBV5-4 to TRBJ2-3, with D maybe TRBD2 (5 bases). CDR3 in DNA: TGTGCCAGCAGCTTCCGGGGAAACACAGATACGCAGTATTTT. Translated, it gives CASSFRGNTDTQYF.